This T cell receptor beta chain stems from a study of cytomegalovirus exposure and HLA in healthy donors. Use of 60 Vbeta and 13 Jbeta primers characterized the PCR. Authors' methods: The authors later counted 75 million to 90 million unique TCR beta chains, some 12 million of them shared. Method: immunoSEQ multiplex PCR; TCRdb's copy keeps in-frame clones and lacks some. V, J and clone size are those of that table, while D and trimming were read from the DNA. Seen here are 220,000 or so clones, 60% to 80% observed once, and the top ten hold 1.5% to 2%. Sequenced material: PBMCs. The sequence was obtained from a woman aged 25 to 45 in good health and CMV-seronegative.

The CDR3 loop is CASSYRQGELEAFF. The CDR3 DNA reads TGTGCCAGCAGCTACCGACAGGGGGAGTTGGAAGCTTTCTTT. The chain carries TRBV7-9 and TRBJ1-1, with 9 bases fitting TRBD1. V lost 4 bases to trimming and J lost 8 bases; unmatched junction nucleotides: 8. The CDR3 contains 14 residues. Germline CDR1 and CDR2: SEHNR and FQNEAQ (reference sequence).